The 17 T cell receptor beta chains below all came from one sample that was sequenced in a study of cytomegalovirus exposure and HLA in healthy donors. Amplification used 60 Vbeta primers and 13 Jbeta primers. Sequenced by immunoSEQ multiplex PCR; TCRdb stores in-frame clones only, minus some. The sample includes 100,000 to 150,000 clones, 77% of them seen just once. Input material: PBMCs. Receptors were obtained from a man aged 50 or older in good health and CMV-seropositive.

The rearrangement joins TRBV6-1 to TRBJ1-5; D perhaps matches TRBD1 (5 bases). Germline-derived CDR1 and CDR2 are MNHNS and SASEGT. Trimming stripped 6 bases from V and 10 bases from J, with 22 bases between. The CDR3 consists of 15 residues. The CDR3 DNA is TGTGCCAGCAGCCCAACAGCCCCAGGGAGGGAACCCCAGCATTTT. It translates to CASSPTAPGREPQHF.

The chain uses TRBV6-5 and TRBJ2-3; the D gene is possibly TRBD2 (6 bases). Germline V lookup: CDR1 MNHEY, CDR2 SVGAGI. This CDR3 is built from 14 residues. The V end was cut by 0 bases, the J end by 3 bases, with 7 bases between. The CDR3 DNA follows: TGTGCCAGCAGTTACTCTCTAGCGACAGATACGCAGTATTTT. This encodes CASSYSLATDTQYF.

V is TRBV11-2 and J is TRBJ1-3; D is unresolved. The germline gives CDR1 SGHAT, CDR2 FQNNGV. The CDR3 has 15 residues. Trimming removed 4 bases at V and 0 bases at J, with 10 bases between. The CDR3 sequence is CASSSSVLSGNTIYF. The CDR3 nucleotides are TGTGCCAGCAGCTCCTCGGTCCTCTCTGGAAACACCATATATTTT. Complete variable domain (other parts from reference TRBV11-2 and TRBJ1-3): EAGVAQSPRYKIIEKRQSVAFWCNPISGHATLYWYQQILGQGPKLLIQFQNNGVVDDSQLPKDRFSAERLKGVDSTLKIQPAKLEDSAVYLCASSSSVLSGNTIYFGEGSWLTVV.

This chain links TRBV6-1 with TRBJ1-1; no firm D call. Germline-derived CDR1 and CDR2 are MNHNS and SASEGT. The CDR3 has 11 residues. V gave up 5 bases and J gave up 10 bases, with 11 bases separating them. This CDR3 reads CASSLLGRAFF. The CDR3 DNA sequence: TGTGCCAGCAGTTTGTTGGGGAGAGCTTTCTTT.

This clone was picked up one time. Lacking the conserved final phenylalanine or tryptophan, this CDR3 likely reflects a read error. The rearrangement uses TRBV2 and TRBJ1-1, with a weak D call TRBD1 (6 bases). CDR3 length equals 14 residues. The germline CDR1 and CDR2 sequences are SNHLY and FYNNEI. V was shortened by 2 bases and J by 11 bases, with 18 bases between the two germline ends. The CDR3: CASSESFGGARAFV. The CDR3 DNA is TGTGCCAGCAGTGAAAGTTTCGGGGGGGCGAGGGCTTTCGTT.

This clone occurred once. The J gene is TRBJ1-1, the V gene TRBV7-9; TRBD1 matches 9 bases. The CDR3 is 14 residues long. Trimming took 1 base from V and 10 from J; bases not matched to a gene: 7. The germline CDR1 and CDR2 sequences are SEHNR and FQNEAQ (reference sequence). The CDR3 is CASSLDGTGLRAFF. CDR3 DNA: TGTGCCAGCAGCTTAGATGGGACAGGGCTGAGAGCTTTCTTT.

The chain employs TRBV30 and TRBJ2-7, with 7 bases identical to TRBD1. The germline V gene encodes CDR1 GTSNPN and CDR2 SVGIG (reference sequence). V shed 2 bases and J 2 bases; nucleotides not matched to a gene: 6. CDR3 length equals 14 residues. CDR3 nucleotides: TGTGCCTGGAGTATGACAGGGAATGCCTACGAGCAGTACTTC. This codes for CAWSMTGNAYEQYF.

The chain carries TRBV30 and TRBJ2-5; D uncertain. The J call could be wrong; TRBJ2-7 is a better fit for the DNA end. The CDR3 runs 14 residues. CDR1 is GTSNPN, CDR2 SVGIG, per germline (reference sequence). The CDR3 loop is CAWTNLLGSYEQYF. The CDR3 DNA is TGTGCCTGGACAAACTTGCTGGGCTCCTACGAGCAGTACTTC.

DNA for the CDR3: TGTGCCAGCAGCCAAATAGGGGGACAGGGGAACTATGGCTACACCTTC. Amino acids: CASSQIGGQGNYGYTF. The gene calls are TRBV7-9 and TRBJ1-2, with TRBD1 matching 10 bases. Trimming removed 5 bases from V and 2 bases from J; junction bases left unmatched: 8. This CDR3 is built from 16 residues. The germline V gene has CDR1 SEHNR and CDR2 FQNEAQ (reference sequence).

This clone was recorded once. The V gene is TRBV10-3, the J gene TRBJ2-2; D might be TRBD1 (5 bases). The ends were cut back, 6 bases at V and 4 bases at J, with 12 bases in the middle. CDR1 and CDR2 (germline): ENHRY, SYGVKD. The CDR3 sequence is 14 residues long. CDR3 loop: CAIRDNPFTGELFF. The CDR3 bases are TGTGCCATCAGGGACAACCCATTCACCGGGGAGCTGTTTTTT.

This rearrangement joins TRBV19 to TRBJ2-5; maybe TRBD1 (6 bases). V was clipped by 5 bases and J by 5 bases, with 18 bases between them. This CDR3 is built from 15 residues. CDR1 and CDR2 from the germline V gene are LNHDA and SQIVND (reference sequence). As DNA, the CDR3 is TGTGCCAGTAGTTCTCAGAGGGGGAAGGGGGAGACCCAGTACTTC. Translating gives CASSSQRGKGETQYF.

The chain employs TRBV15 and TRBJ1-1; the D is unclear. CDR1 and CDR2 (germline): LNHNV, YYDKDF (reference sequence). The CDR3 is 14 amino acids. With 4 bases removed from V and 1 base from J, the gap between germline ends came to 10 bases. The CDR3 nucleotides read TGTGCCACCAGCACCGGACGGGAGAACACTGAAGCTTTCTTT. As protein: CATSTGRENTEAFF.

The chain carries TRBV6-1 and TRBJ1-4, with 11 nucleotides matching TRBD1. This CDR3 contains 16 residues. The germline gives CDR1 MNHNS, CDR2 SASEGT. J was trimmed by 1 base and V by 3 bases; bases with no gene match: 1. The CDR3 loop reads CASSEDRGRTNEKLFF. CDR3 bases: TGTGCCAGCAGTGAGGACAGGGGGCGAACTAATGAAAAACTGTTTTTT.

The chain couples TRBV19 to TRBJ2-7; 7 bases are a match to TRBD2. V was clipped by 4 bases and J by 7 bases; unmatched bases: 10. CDR1 and CDR2 from the germline V gene are LNHDA and SQIVND (reference sequence). The CDR3 has 14 residues. As DNA, the CDR3 is TGTGCCAGTAGTACCCGGACTCGGGGGGTTGAGCAGTACTTC. It encodes CASSTRTRGVEQYF.

The V gene is TRBV5-1, the J gene TRBJ2-5; 11 positions match TRBD2. J gave up 2 bases and V 4 bases, and 7 bases lay outside the gene matches. Germline assignment: CDR1 SGHRS and CDR2 YFSETQ. This CDR3 region has 16 residues. DNA for the CDR3: TGCGCCAGCAGCCCCTCACTAGCGGGAGTGCAAGAGACCCAGTACTTC. This codes for CASSPSLAGVQETQYF.

The count of this clone is one. This chain connects TRBV6-6 to TRBJ2-7, with 8 bases matching TRBD2. V was clipped by 2 bases and J by 0 bases; unmatched bases: 3. The CDR3 runs to 15 residues. In germline, CDR1 is MNHNY, CDR2 SVGAGI (reference sequence). The CDR3, as DNA: TGTGCCAGCAGTTACGTAAGCGGGAGCTCCTACGAGCAGTACTTC. Translation: CASSYVSGSSYEQYF.

This clone has a handful of counts. This chain connects TRBV30 to TRBJ2-3, with 12 bases that match TRBD2. The CDR3 runs to 15 residues. The germline gives CDR1 GTSNPN, CDR2 SVGIG (reference sequence). Trimming removed 3 bases from V and 5 bases from J; junction bases left unmatched: 6. CDR3 sequence reads: CAWSRQTSGRDTQYF. The CDR3 nucleotides read TGTGCCTGGAGCCGACAGACTAGCGGGAGAGATACGCAGTATTTT.